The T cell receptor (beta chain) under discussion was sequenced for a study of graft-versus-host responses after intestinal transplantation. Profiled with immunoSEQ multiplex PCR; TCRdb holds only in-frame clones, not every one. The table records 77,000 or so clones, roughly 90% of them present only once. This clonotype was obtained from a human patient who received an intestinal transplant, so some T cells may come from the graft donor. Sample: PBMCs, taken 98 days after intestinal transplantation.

The CDR3 region is CASSPRDRAYNEQFF. The DNA for the CDR3 is TGTGCCAGCAGTCCTCGGGACAGGGCCTACAATGAGCAGTTCTTC. This chain links TRBV6-5 with TRBJ2-1, with 9 bases fitting TRBD1. Germline loops: CDR1 MNHEY, CDR2 SVGAGI. This CDR3 comprises 15 residues. Trimming at V came to 5 bases and at J to 2 bases, leaving 4 bases not matched to a gene.